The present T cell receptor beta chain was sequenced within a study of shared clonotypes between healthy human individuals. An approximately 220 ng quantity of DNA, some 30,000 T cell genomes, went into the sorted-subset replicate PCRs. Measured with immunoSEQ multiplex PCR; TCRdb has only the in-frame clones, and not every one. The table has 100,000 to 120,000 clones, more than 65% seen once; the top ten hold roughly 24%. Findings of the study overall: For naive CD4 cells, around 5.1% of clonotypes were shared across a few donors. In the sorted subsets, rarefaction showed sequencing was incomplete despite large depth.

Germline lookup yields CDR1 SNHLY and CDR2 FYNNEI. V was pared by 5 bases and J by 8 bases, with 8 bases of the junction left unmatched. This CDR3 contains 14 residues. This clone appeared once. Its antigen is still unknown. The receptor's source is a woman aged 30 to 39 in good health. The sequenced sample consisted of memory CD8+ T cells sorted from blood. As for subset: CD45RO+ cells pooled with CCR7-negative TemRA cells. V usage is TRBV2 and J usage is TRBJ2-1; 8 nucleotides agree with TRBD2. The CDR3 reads CASSSGGPLDEQFF. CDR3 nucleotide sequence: TGTGCCAGCAGTTCGGGAGGGCCTTTAGATGAGCAGTTCTTC.